This record concerns one T cell receptor (beta chain) sequence. This record belongs to a study of OX40 agonist ivuxolimab in advanced cancers. The repertoire was sequenced with immunoSEQ multiplex PCR; TCRdb's copy has only in-frame clones and lacks some. This sample has tens of thousands of clones; about 91% occur once, and the top ten carry about an eighth. The J segment lost 2 bases and the V segment lost 10 bases, leaving 5 bases of the junction unmatched. The germline CDR1 and CDR2 sequences are MDHEN and SYDVKM. This CDR3 has 12 amino acids. The TCR originated in an adult with an advanced solid tumor such as melanoma, head and neck, liver or kidney cancer. The rearrangement joins TRBV28 to TRBJ2-7; TRBD1 agrees at 7 bases. The starting material was CD4+ or CD8+ T cells sorted from blood, obtained in a trial of the OX40 agonist ivuxolimab. CDR3 loop: CATRTGPYEQYF. The CDR3 DNA reads as TGTGCCACCAGGACAGGACCCTACGAGCAGTACTTC.